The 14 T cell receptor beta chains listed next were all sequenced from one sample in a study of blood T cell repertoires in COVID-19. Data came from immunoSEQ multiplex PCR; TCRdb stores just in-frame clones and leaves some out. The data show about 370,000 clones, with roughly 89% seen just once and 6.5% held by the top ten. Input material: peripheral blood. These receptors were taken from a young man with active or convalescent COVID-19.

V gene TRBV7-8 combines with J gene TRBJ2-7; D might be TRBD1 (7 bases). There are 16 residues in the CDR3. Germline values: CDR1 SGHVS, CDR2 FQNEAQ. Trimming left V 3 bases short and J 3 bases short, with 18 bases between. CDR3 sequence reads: CASSLGVGGGFYEQYF. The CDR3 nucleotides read TGTGCCAGCAGCTTGGGGGTTGGAGGGGGCTTCTACGAGCAGTACTTC.

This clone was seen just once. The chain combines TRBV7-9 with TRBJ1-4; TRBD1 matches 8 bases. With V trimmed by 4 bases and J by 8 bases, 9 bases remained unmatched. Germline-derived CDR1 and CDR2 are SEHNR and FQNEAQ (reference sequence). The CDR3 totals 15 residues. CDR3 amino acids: CASSSTGAQGEKLFF. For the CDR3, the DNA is TGTGCCAGCAGCTCGACAGGGGCCCAGGGGGAAAAACTGTTTTTT.

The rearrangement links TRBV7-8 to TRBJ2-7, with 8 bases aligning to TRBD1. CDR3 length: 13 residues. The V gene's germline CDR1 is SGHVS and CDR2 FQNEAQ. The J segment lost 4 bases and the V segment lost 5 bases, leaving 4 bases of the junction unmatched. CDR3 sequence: CASSARTGYEQYF. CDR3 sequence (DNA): TGTGCCAGCAGCGCCAGGACAGGGTACGAGCAGTACTTC.

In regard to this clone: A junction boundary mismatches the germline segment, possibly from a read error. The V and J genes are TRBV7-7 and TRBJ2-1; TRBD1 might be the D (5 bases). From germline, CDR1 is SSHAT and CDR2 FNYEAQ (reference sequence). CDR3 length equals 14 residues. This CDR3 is CASSYKGSYNEQFF. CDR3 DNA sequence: TGTGCTAGCAGTTATAAGGGGTCCTACAATGAGCAGTTCTTC.

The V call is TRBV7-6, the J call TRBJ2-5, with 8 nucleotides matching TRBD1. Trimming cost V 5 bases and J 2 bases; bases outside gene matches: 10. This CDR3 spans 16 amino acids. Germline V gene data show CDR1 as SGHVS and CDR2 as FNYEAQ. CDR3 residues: CASSTRDRYPQETQYF. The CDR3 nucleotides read TGTGCCAGCAGCACAAGGGACAGGTACCCACAAGAGACCCAGTACTTC.

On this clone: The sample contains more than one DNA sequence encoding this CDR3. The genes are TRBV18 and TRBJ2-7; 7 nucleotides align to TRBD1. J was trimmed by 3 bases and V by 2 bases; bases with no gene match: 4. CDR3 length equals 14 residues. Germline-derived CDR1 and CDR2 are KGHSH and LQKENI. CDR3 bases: TGTGCCAGCTCACCAGGGACAGCAAACTACGAGCAGTACTTC. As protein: CASSPGTANYEQYF.

This CDR3 reads CASSPTGNQPQHF. The CDR3 coding sequence is TGTGCCAGCAGCCCAACGGGTAATCAGCCCCAGCATTTT. The V and J genes are TRBV7-3 and TRBJ1-5; no clear D. Deletions cut 5 bases from V and 4 bases from J, with 9 bases between. Germline CDR1 SGHTA, CDR2 FQGTGA. This CDR3 has 13 residues.

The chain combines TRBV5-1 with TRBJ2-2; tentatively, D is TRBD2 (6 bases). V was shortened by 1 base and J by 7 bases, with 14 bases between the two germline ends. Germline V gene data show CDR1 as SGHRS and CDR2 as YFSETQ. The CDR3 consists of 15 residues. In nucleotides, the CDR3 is TGCGCCAGCAGCTTGCCCACCCTGGGGGGCGGGGAGCTGTTTTTT. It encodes CASSLPTLGGGELFF.

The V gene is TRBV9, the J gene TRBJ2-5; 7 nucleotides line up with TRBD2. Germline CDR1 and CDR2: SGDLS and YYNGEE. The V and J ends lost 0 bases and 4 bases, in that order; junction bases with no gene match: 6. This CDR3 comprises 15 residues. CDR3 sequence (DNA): TGTGCCAGCAGCGTAGCGAACGGGAGGACAGAGACCCAGTACTTC. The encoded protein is CASSVANGRTETQYF.

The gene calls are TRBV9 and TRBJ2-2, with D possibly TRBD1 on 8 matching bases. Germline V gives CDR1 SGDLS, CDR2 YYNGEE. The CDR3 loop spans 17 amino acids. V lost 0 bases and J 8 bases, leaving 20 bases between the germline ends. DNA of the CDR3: TGTGCCAGCAGCGTAGCCAGGACAGGGAGGGTTAATGGGGAGCTGTTTTTT. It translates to CASSVARTGRVNGELFF. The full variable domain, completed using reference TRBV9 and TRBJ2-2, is DSGVTQTPKHLITATGQRVTLRCSPRSGDLSVYWYQQSLDQGLQFLIQYYNGEERAKGNILERFSAQQFPDLHSELNLSSLELGDSALYFCASSVARTGRVNGELFFGEGSRLTVL.

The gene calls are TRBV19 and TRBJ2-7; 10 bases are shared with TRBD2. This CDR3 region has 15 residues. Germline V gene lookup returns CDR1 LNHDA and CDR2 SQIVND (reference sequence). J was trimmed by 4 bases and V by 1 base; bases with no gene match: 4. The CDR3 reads CASSIGGLAVYEQYF. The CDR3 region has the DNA TGTGCCAGTAGTATAGGAGGACTAGCGGTGTACGAGCAGTACTTC.

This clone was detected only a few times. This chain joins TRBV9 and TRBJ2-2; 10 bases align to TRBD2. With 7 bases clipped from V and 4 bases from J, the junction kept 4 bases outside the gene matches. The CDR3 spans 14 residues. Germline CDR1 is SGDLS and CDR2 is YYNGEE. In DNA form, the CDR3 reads TGTGCCAGCGGAGCGGGAGGGCGCACCGGGGAGCTGTTTTTT. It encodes CASGAGGRTGELFF.

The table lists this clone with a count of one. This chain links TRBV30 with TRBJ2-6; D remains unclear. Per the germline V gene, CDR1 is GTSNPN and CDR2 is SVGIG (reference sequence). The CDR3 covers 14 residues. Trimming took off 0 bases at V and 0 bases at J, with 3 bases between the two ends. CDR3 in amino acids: CAWSVHSGANVLTF. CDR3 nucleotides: TGTGCCTGGAGTGTCCACTCTGGGGCCAACGTCCTGACTTTC. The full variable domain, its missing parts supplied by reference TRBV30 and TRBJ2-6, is SQTIHQWPATLVQPVGSPLSLECTVEGTSNPNLYWYRQAAGRGLQLLFYSVGIGQISSEVPQNLSASRPQDRQFILSSKKLLLSDSGFYLCAWSVHSGANVLTFGAGSRLTVL.

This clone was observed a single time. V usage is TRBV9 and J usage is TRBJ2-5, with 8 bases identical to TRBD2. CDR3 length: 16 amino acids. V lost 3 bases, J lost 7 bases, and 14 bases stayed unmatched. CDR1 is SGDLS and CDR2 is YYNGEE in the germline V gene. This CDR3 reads CASSAPGLGPQGTQYF. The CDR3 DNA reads TGTGCCAGCAGCGCACCGGGACTAGGTCCCCAGGGGACCCAGTACTTC.